This TCR beta chain was sequenced during a study of shared clonotypes between healthy human individuals. On this clone: Its specificity is not known.

TCRdb keeps only in-frame clones here, not all; method: immunoSEQ multiplex PCR. Of 600,000 to 750,000 clones detected, around 91% appear once; the ten largest clones hold about 33%. This CDR3 region has 14 residues. In germline, CDR1 is MNHEY, CDR2 SMNVEV (reference sequence). Trimming cost V 6 bases and J 6 bases; bases outside gene matches: 6. The donor cohort consisted entirely of Caucasian adults residing in Nashville, Tennessee. Overall study results and limits: Sequencing depth was expected to influence donor clonotype sharing. Generally, naive subsets (rather than memory subsets) showed larger estimated richness.

The sample comprised memory CD8+ T cells from PBMCs. Subset indicated: CD45RO+ cells pooled with CCR7-negative TemRA cells. The chain has TRBV27 and TRBJ1-1; TRBD1 matches at 11 bases. This clonotype was obtained from a man younger than 35 in good health. Some clones in this sample may be carry-over from other donors' samples. The CDR3 reads CASRRTGGGSEAFF. The CDR3 DNA reads as TGTGCCAGCAGACGGACAGGGGGCGGCTCTGAAGCTTTCTTT.